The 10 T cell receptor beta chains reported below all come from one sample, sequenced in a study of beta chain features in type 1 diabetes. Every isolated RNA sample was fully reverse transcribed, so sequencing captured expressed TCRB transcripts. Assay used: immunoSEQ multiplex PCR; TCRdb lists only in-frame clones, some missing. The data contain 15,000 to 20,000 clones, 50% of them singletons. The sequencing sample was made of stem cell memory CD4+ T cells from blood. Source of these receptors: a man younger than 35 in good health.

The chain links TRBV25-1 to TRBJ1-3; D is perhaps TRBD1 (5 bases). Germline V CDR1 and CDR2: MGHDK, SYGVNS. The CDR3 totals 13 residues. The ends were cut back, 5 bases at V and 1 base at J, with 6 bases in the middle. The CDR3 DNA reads TGTGCCAGCAGTCCAGGGTCTGGAAACACCATATATTTT. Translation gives CASSPGSGNTIYF.

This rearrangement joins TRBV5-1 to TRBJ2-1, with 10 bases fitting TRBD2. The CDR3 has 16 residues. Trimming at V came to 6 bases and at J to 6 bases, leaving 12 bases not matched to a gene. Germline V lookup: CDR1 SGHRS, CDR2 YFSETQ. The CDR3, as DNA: TGCGCCAGCATCGAGCTAGCGGGAGCCTCTGGCAATGAGCAGTTCTTC. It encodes CASIELAGASGNEQFF.

The CDR3 spells CASSPGTGPSTGELFF. Written as DNA, the CDR3 is TGTGCCAGCAGCCCCGGGACAGGGCCCTCCACCGGGGAGCTGTTTTTT. This rearrangement joins TRBV2 to TRBJ2-2, with 9 bases aligning to TRBD1. Germline V gives CDR1 SNHLY, CDR2 FYNNEI. The junction had 9 bases not matched to a gene; V was cut back by 6 bases and J by 4 bases. The CDR3 has 16 amino acids.

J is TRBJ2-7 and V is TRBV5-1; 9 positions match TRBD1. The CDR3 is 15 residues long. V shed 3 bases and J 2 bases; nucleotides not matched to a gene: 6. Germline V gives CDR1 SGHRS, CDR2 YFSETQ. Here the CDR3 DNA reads TGCGCCAGCAGCTCCGGGACAGGGCTAGCCTACGAGCAGTACTTC. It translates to CASSSGTGLAYEQYF.

In nucleotides, the CDR3 is TGTGCCAGCAGTGAAGAGCTGGGACAGGGTAGGGAGACCCAGTACTTC. This sequence encodes CASSEELGQGRETQYF. The chain joins TRBV6-1 to TRBJ2-5, with 9 bases lining up with TRBD1. Germline CDR1 reads MNHNS; CDR2 reads SASEGT. The V segment lost 1 base and the J segment 5 bases; nucleotides outside the gene matches: 8. The CDR3 extends over 16 amino acids.

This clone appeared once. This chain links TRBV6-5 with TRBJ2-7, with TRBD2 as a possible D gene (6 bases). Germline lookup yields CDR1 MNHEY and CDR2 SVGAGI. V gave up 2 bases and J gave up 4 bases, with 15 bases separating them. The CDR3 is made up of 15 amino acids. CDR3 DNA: TGTGCCAGCAGTTACGCGATAGCGGTGAAATACGAGCAGTACTTC. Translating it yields CASSYAIAVKYEQYF.

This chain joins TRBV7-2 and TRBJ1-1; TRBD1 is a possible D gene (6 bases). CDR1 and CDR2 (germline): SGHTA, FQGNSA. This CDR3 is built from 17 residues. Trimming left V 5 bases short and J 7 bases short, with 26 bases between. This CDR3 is CASSREYTGLGGGEAFF. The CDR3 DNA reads TGTGCCAGCAGCCGGGAATACACGGGCCTGGGAGGGGGTGAAGCTTTCTTT.

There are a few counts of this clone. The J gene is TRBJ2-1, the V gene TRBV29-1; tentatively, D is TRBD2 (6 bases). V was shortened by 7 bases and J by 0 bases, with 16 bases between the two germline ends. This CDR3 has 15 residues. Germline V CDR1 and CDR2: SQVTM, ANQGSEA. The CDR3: CSAETYGSSYNEQFF. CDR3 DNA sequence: TGCAGCGCCGAGACGTACGGGAGCTCCTACAATGAGCAGTTCTTC.

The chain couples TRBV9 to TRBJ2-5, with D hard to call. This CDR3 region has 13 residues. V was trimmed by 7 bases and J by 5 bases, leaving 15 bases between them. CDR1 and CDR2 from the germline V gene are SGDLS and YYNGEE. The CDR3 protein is CASGRHPRETQYF. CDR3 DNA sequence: TGTGCCAGCGGGCGACACCCCAGGGAGACCCAGTACTTC.

CDR3 in DNA: TGTGCCAGCAGTTTAACTGGGACTAGCGGGAGCTACGAGCAGTACTTC. It translates to CASSLTGTSGSYEQYF. J is TRBJ2-7 and V is TRBV28; 14 nucleotides agree with TRBD2. The germline CDR1 and CDR2 sequences are MDHEN and SYDVKM. The junction had 3 bases not matched to a gene; V was cut back by 2 bases and J by 3 bases. The CDR3 extends over 16 amino acids. Combining the CDR3 with reference TRBV28 and TRBJ2-7 gives the whole variable domain DVKVTQSSRYLVKRTGEKVFLECVQDMDHENMFWYRQDPGLGLRLIYFSYDVKMKEKGDIPEGYSVSREKKERFSLILESASTNQTSMYLCASSLTGTSGSYEQYFGPGTRLTVT.